The 22 T cell receptor beta chains listed next were all sequenced from one sample in a study of blood T cell repertoires in COVID-19. Some clones are missing from TCRdb's copy, which holds only in-frame ones; the method was immunoSEQ multiplex PCR. The sample lists more than 100,000 clones; 89% were seen once. The sample consisted of peripheral blood. These receptors all come from a woman aged 55-69 years with acute or convalescent COVID-19.

The chain recombines TRBV5-4 with TRBJ1-2, with 7 bases lining up with TRBD1. V gave up 1 base and J gave up 6 bases; unmatched junction bases: 3. The CDR3 has 13 amino acids. The V gene's germline CDR1 is SGHNT and CDR2 YYREEE (reference sequence). The DNA of the CDR3 is TGTGCCAGCAGCTTGAGGACAGGAAATGGCTACACCTTC. Translating gives CASSLRTGNGYTF. Variable domain in full (rest from reference TRBV5-4 and TRBJ1-2): ETGVTQSPTHLIKTRGQQVTLRCSSQSGHNTVSWYQQALGQGPQFIFQYYREEENGRGNFPPRFSGLQFPNYSSELNVNALELDDSALYLCASSLRTGNGYTFGSGTRLTVV.

This chain connects TRBV2 to TRBJ1-1, with D maybe TRBD1 (6 bases). The CDR3 runs to 15 residues. Per germline, CDR1 SNHLY and CDR2 FYNNEI. Trimming shortened V by 2 bases and J by 4 bases, and 14 bases separated the two germline ends. This CDR3 is CASSEWDMGATEAFF. For the CDR3, the DNA is TGTGCCAGCAGTGAATGGGACATGGGGGCCACTGAAGCTTTCTTT.

The chain is built from TRBV30 and TRBJ2-5; 8 bases are a match to TRBD2. The germline V gene has CDR1 GTSNPN and CDR2 SVGIG (reference sequence). CDR3 length: 14 residues. The J segment lost 4 bases and the V segment lost 0 bases, leaving 4 bases of the junction unmatched. CDR3 loop: CAWSVQSGRETQYF. The CDR3 bases are TGTGCCTGGAGTGTACAGAGCGGGAGAGAGACCCAGTACTTC. Full variable domain (remainder filled in from reference TRBV30 and TRBJ2-5): SQTIHQWPATLVQPVGSPLSLECTVEGTSNPNLYWYRQAAGRGLQLLFYSVGIGQISSEVPQNLSASRPQDRQFILSSKKLLLSDSGFYLCAWSVQSGRETQYFGPGTRLLVL.

V and J are TRBV19 and TRBJ2-1; 13 nucleotides align to TRBD2. Trimming at V came to 5 bases and at J to 5 bases, leaving 6 bases not matched to a gene. CDR1 is LNHDA and CDR2 is SQIVND in the germline V gene (reference sequence). This CDR3 is 16 amino acids long. The CDR3 DNA reads TGTGCCAGTAGTCCAAGACTAGCGGGAGGCCACAATGAGCAGTTCTTC. This translates into CASSPRLAGGHNEQFF.

The V and J genes are TRBV7-9 and TRBJ2-2; 8 bases align to TRBD2. CDR1 is SEHNR and CDR2 is FQNEAQ in the germline V gene (reference sequence). The CDR3 is made up of 14 amino acids. The J segment lost 4 bases and the V segment lost 6 bases, leaving 4 bases of the junction unmatched. The CDR3 protein is CASRLAEVTGELFF. The CDR3 region has the DNA TGTGCCAGCAGACTAGCGGAGGTCACCGGGGAGCTGTTTTTT. The whole variable domain, remainder taken from reference TRBV7-9 and TRBJ2-2, is DTGVSQNPRHKITKRGQNVTFRCDPISEHNRLYWYRQTLGQGPEFLTYFQNEAQLEKSRLLSDRFSAERPKGSFSTLEIQRTEQGDSAMYLCASRLAEVTGELFFGEGSRLTVL.

This chain joins TRBV7-3 and TRBJ2-1; the match to TRBD2 covers 9 bases. CDR1 is SGHTA and CDR2 is FQGTGA in the germline V gene. The CDR3 sequence is 16 residues long. V lost 4 bases to trimming and J lost 4 bases; unmatched junction nucleotides: 8. The CDR3: CASSSGLALRYNEQFF. As DNA, the CDR3 is TGTGCCAGCAGCTCGGGACTAGCACTTCGGTACAATGAGCAGTTCTTC.

The chain has TRBV14 and TRBJ1-3; 8 nucleotides agree with TRBD1. This CDR3 comprises 18 residues. The J segment lost 0 bases and the V segment lost 2 bases, leaving 9 bases of the junction unmatched. Germline CDR1 SGHDN, CDR2 FVKESK. The CDR3 protein is CASSQTFGQGGSGNTIYF. The CDR3 DNA follows: TGTGCCAGCAGCCAAACCTTCGGACAGGGCGGCTCTGGAAACACCATATATTTT.

The chain has TRBV19 and TRBJ2-6; D may be TRBD1 (5 bases). Germline loops: CDR1 LNHDA, CDR2 SQIVND (reference sequence). V lost 6 bases and J 0 bases, leaving 9 bases between the germline ends. This CDR3 region has 15 residues. CDR3 protein: CASSDRGSGANVLTF. The CDR3 DNA reads as TGTGCCAGTAGCGACAGAGGCTCTGGGGCCAACGTCCTGACTTTC.

The V gene is TRBV2, the J gene TRBJ1-1; TRBD1 might be the D (5 bases). This CDR3 comprises 14 residues. Germline loops: CDR1 SNHLY, CDR2 FYNNEI. The germline V and J ends were trimmed by 2 bases and 4 bases, with 11 bases remaining between them. Here the CDR3 DNA reads TGTGCCAGCAGTGAAAGCGGGGGAAGCACTGAAGCTTTCTTT. As protein: CASSESGGSTEAFF.

The chain uses TRBV25-1 and TRBJ1-1; 7 bases line up with TRBD1. Germline V gene lookup returns CDR1 MGHDK and CDR2 SYGVNS. The CDR3 loop spans 14 amino acids. V lost 5 bases to trimming and J lost 2 bases; unmatched junction nucleotides: 5. The CDR3 DNA is TGTGCCAGCAGTCCGACAGGGTCCAACACTGAAGCTTTCTTT. The encoded protein is CASSPTGSNTEAFF. Variable domain in full (rest from reference TRBV25-1 and TRBJ1-1): EADIYQTPRYLVIGTGKKITLECSQTMGHDKMYWYQQDPGMELHLIHYSYGVNSTEKGDLSSESTVSRIRTEHFPLTLESARPSHTSQYLCASSPTGSNTEAFFGQGTRLTVV.

The rearrangement uses TRBV5-1 and TRBJ1-3; D gene unclear. Germline V gives CDR1 SGHRS, CDR2 YFSETQ. V lost 5 bases to trimming and J lost 0 bases, with 9 bases between them. The CDR3 covers 14 residues. The CDR3 protein is CASRSALSGNTIYF. CDR3 bases: TGCGCCAGCAGGTCAGCGCTCTCTGGAAACACCATATATTTT.

The chain couples TRBV7-3 to TRBJ2-1, with 9 nucleotides matching TRBD2. Trimming removed 1 base from V and 7 bases from J; junction bases left unmatched: 11. The germline V gene has CDR1 SGHTA and CDR2 FQGTGA. CDR3 length: 17 residues. CDR3 sequence: CASSLRAGAGGDNEQFF. The CDR3 DNA is TGTGCCAGCAGCTTAAGGGCTGGTGCGGGAGGGGATAATGAGCAGTTCTTC.

V gene TRBV6-4 combines with J gene TRBJ2-7; 7 positions match TRBD2. Looked up from germline, CDR1 is MRHNA and CDR2 is SNTAGT. V lost 8 bases, J lost 0 bases, and 16 bases stayed unmatched. The CDR3 runs to 17 residues. The CDR3: CASVETSRTAFSYEQYV. In DNA form, the CDR3 reads TGTGCCAGCGTGGAGACTAGCAGAACCGCCTTCTCCTACGAGCAGTACGTC.

As DNA, the CDR3 is TGTGCCAGCAGCCCGGACTCAGTTCTAGGGAAGGGCTACACCTTC. As protein: CASSPDSVLGKGYTF. The chain carries TRBV7-9 and TRBJ1-2; D remains unclear. The CDR3 runs 15 residues. Germline V CDR1 and CDR2: SEHNR, FQNEAQ (reference sequence). Trimming took off 5 bases at V and 8 bases at J, with 21 bases between the two ends.

The chain recombines TRBV3-1 (or the pseudogene TRBV3-2) with TRBJ2-1; tentative D call: TRBD2 (7 bases). Trimming shortened V by 8 bases and J by 5 bases, and 16 bases separated the two germline ends. This CDR3 region has 14 residues. CDR1 is LGHDT, CDR2 YNNKEL, per germline (reference sequence). As DNA, the CDR3 is TGTGCCAGCGAAGCGGGGACACAGCACAATGAGCAGTTCTTC. Translated, it gives CASEAGTQHNEQFF.

DNA for the CDR3: TGTGCCAGCAGTTTACTAGCTGGCGTTGAGCAGTTCTTC. Amino acid sequence: CASSLLAGVEQFF. The chain is built from TRBV28 and TRBJ2-1; TRBD2 is a possible D gene (5 bases). This CDR3 is built from 13 residues. The germline gives CDR1 MDHEN, CDR2 SYDVKM. The germline V and J ends were trimmed by 2 bases and 9 bases, with 11 bases remaining between them.

CDR3 DNA sequence: TGTGCCGACAGGGTTGTTGATAATTCACCCCTCCACTTT. This sequence encodes CADRVVDNSPLHF. This rearrangement joins TRBV2 to TRBJ1-6, with TRBD1 matching 7 bases. The germline V gene encodes CDR1 SNHLY and CDR2 FYNNEI. The length of the CDR3 is 13 residues. J lost 5 bases, V lost 11 bases, and 6 bases had no gene match.

The V and J genes are TRBV19 and TRBJ2-7; TRBD1 matches 9 bases. Losses at the gene ends were 6 bases for V and 10 bases for J; bases not matched to a gene: 16. Germline assignment: CDR1 LNHDA and CDR2 SQIVND (reference sequence). The length of the CDR3 is 15 residues. The CDR3 DNA follows: TGTGCCAGTAGCATATACCGAGGACAGGGGCTCCACCAGTACTTC. This gives the protein CASSIYRGQGLHQYF.

The chain is built from TRBV10-1 and TRBJ1-3; no definite D call. The CDR3 is 10 amino acids. Trimming stripped 10 bases from V and 5 bases from J, with 6 bases between. CDR1 and CDR2 (germline): WNHNN, SYGVQD (reference sequence). The CDR3 coding sequence is TGCGCCACCCTTCGAAACACCATATATTTT. Protein product: CATLRNTIYF.

For the CDR3, the DNA is TGTGCCAGCAGCTTACTAGCGGGAGGTGGAGAGACCCAGTACTTC. It translates to CASSLLAGGGETQYF. This rearrangement joins TRBV7-2 to TRBJ2-5; TRBD2 aligns across 11 bases. The CDR3 length is 15 residues. CDR1 SGHTA and CDR2 FQGNSA come from the germline V gene. Unmatched junction bases numbered 3, after V lost 2 bases and J lost 4 bases.

This clone has a single count. The V call is TRBV5-1, the J call TRBJ1-2, with unresolved D. Deletions cut 0 bases from V and 1 base from J, with 7 bases between. Germline assignment: CDR1 SGHRS and CDR2 YFSETQ. This CDR3 is 14 amino acids long. Here the CDR3 DNA reads TGCGCCAGCAGCTTGGGACATAGTAACTATGGCTACACCTTC. This gives the protein CASSLGHSNYGYTF.

The genes are TRBV11-3 and TRBJ2-3, with D uncertain. Trimming removed 4 bases from V and 2 bases from J, with 10 bases in between. Germline loops: CDR1 SGHNT, CDR2 YENEEA. The CDR3 length is 14 residues. CDR3 loop: CASSSGRSTDTQYF. The CDR3 DNA reads as TGTGCCAGCAGCTCCGGCAGGTCCACAGATACGCAGTATTTT.